This is a list of T cell receptor beta chains from one sample in a study of T cell responses to AZD1222 COVID-19 vaccine. Method: immunoSEQ multiplex PCR; TCRdb's copy keeps in-frame clones and lacks some. Found here are 100,000 or so clones, around nine tenths of them singletons; the top ten hold about 9.9%. The input for sequencing was peripheral blood, taken 28 days after the second AZD1222 dose. The receptors shown here come from an adult who received the AZD1222 COVID-19 vaccine. The CDR3 runs from the conserved cysteine through the conserved F or W.

V gene	J gene	CDR3 protein
TRBV6-6	TRBJ1-2	CASSRQGAEGYTF
TRBV3-1/TRBV3-2	TRBJ1-4	CASSQSTGTNEKLFF
TRBV24-1	TRBJ2-3	CATSSRGGFTDTQYF
TRBV6-4	TRBJ2-3	CASSKTSGRADTQYF
TRBV5-4	TRBJ1-2	CASSWIGQPRHF
TRBV5-1	TRBJ2-2	CASSLEYETGELFF
TRBV7-6	TRBJ1-4	CASSARENEKLFF
TRBV30	TRBJ1-5	CAWSDRRTVQPQHF
TRBV5-4	TRBJ1-4	CASSFGGNEKLFF
TRBV28	TRBJ2-7	CASRTLFLEQYF
TRBV5-4	TRBJ1-1	CASSSPGTGDTEAFF
TRBV2	TRBJ1-1	CASSEALAGNTEAFF
TRBV15	TRBJ2-7	CATSRDRWDRGYEQYF
TRBV5-1	TRBJ2-5	CASSLGQGMVETQYF
TRBV7-2	TRBJ1-3	CASSLGPPNTIYF
TRBV6-5	TRBJ1-1	CASSPLRTGSEAFF
TRBV5-1	TRBJ1-2	CASSFSGPTGTYGYTF
TRBV18	TRBJ1-1	CASSPQGRGGTEAFF
TRBV3-1/TRBV3-2	TRBJ2-1	CASSQGPLTIFF
TRBV25-1	TRBJ1-1	CASSRLTGRGAFF
TRBV7-9	TRBJ2-7	CASSSSGSGGQPHVYEQYF
TRBV10-3	TRBJ2-1	CAISDGGLAGLNEQFF
TRBV28	TRBJ1-2	CASSRGQGHYGYTF
TRBV6-5	TRBJ1-2	CASHNNYGYTF
TRBV5-1	TRBJ2-2	CASSLMPAGANTGELFF
TRBV7-9	TRBJ1-1	CASSSGTAPVINTEAFF
TRBV6-1	TRBJ2-7	CASSEDPRSYEQYF
TRBV10-1	TRBJ2-2	CASSRDGNTGELFF
TRBV12-3/TRBV12-4	TRBJ2-5	CASSPTGKQTQYF